This T cell receptor (beta chain) was profiled in a study of Ad26.COV2.S vaccination and SARS-CoV-2 variants. With regard to this clone: No antigen is known for it.

Study-wide results and limits: Following vaccination, spike-specific CD8+ and CD4+ T cell responses reportedly exhibited substantial breadth. With respect to non-spike TCR breadth, vaccine and placebo recipients were similar. Vaccine recipients surpassed placebo recipients in spike-specific TCR breadth. Total T cell responses were possibly underestimated by TCR breadth and depth analyses.

The V end was cut by 4 bases, the J end by 1 base, with 8 bases between. The germline gives CDR1 SGDLS, CDR2 YYNGEE. The CDR3 has 13 amino acids. Generated by immunoSEQ multiplex PCR, the TCRdb table keeps only in-frame clones and is missing some. This sample carries roughly 150,000 clones, 70% to 90% of them seen once, and the ten largest clones take approximately 5%. J is TRBJ1-1 and V is TRBV9, with D perhaps TRBD1 (5 bases). This sequence was found in a human donor who had recovered from COVID-19. The material was peripheral blood, obtained after recovery from COVID-19. In nucleotides, the CDR3 is TGTGCCAGCAGCACCGGACAGAACACTGAAGCTTTCTTT. Its protein is CASSTGQNTEAFF.